The next 5 T cell receptor beta chains were all read from a single sample in a study of blood T cell repertoires in COVID-19. Assay used: immunoSEQ multiplex PCR; TCRdb lists only in-frame clones, some missing. Of approximately 200,000 clones in the sample, 86% were seen once. The sample comprised peripheral blood. These TCRs come from a woman aged 25 to 39 with active or convalescent COVID-19.

The chain uses TRBV5-1 and TRBJ1-5, with D unclear. CDR3 length: 15 amino acids. Between the trimmed V and J ends, which lost 2 bases and 0 bases, there was a span of 9 bases. CDR1 SGHRS and CDR2 YFSETQ come from the germline V gene. In nucleotides, the CDR3 is TGCGCCAGCAGCTTATCCGACAATAGCAATCAGCCCCAGCATTTT. This gives the protein CASSLSDNSNQPQHF.

The chain recombines TRBV5-1 with TRBJ2-7; 9 bases fit TRBD2. This CDR3 contains 15 residues. Germline-derived CDR1 and CDR2 are SGHRS and YFSETQ. The V and J ends lost 4 bases and 0 bases, in that order; junction bases with no gene match: 5. The CDR3 is CASSQTSGYSYEQYF. DNA of the CDR3: TGCGCCAGCAGCCAGACTAGCGGATACTCCTACGAGCAGTACTTC.

The chain links TRBV30 to TRBJ1-1; D gene ambiguous. The length of the CDR3 is 14 residues. V was pared by 0 bases and J by 3 bases, with 11 bases between. Germline V lookup: CDR1 GTSNPN, CDR2 SVGIG (reference sequence). The CDR3 reads CAWSVTRLDTEAFF. Written as DNA, the CDR3 is TGTGCCTGGAGTGTAACTCGATTGGACACTGAAGCTTTCTTT.

V usage is TRBV14 and J usage is TRBJ1-6; possibly TRBD1 for D (6 bases). Trimming cost V 3 bases and J 10 bases, with 13 bases left between them. The CDR3 is 14 residues long. From germline, CDR1 is SGHDN and CDR2 FVKESK. The chain's CDR3 is CASSQGGRRSPLHF. CDR3 bases: TGTGCCAGCAGCCAGGGGGGGCGACGATCACCCCTCCACTTT. The whole variable domain, filled in from reference TRBV14 and TRBJ1-6, reads EAGVTQFPSHSVIEKGQTVTLRCDPISGHDNLYWYRRVMGKEIKFLLHFVKESKQDESGMPNNRFLAERTGGTYSTLKVQPAELEDSGVYFCASSQGGRRSPLHFGNGTRLTVT.

V gene TRBV28 combines with J gene TRBJ1-5, with a weak D call TRBD1 (5 bases). The ends were cut back, 2 bases at V and 7 bases at J, with 12 bases in the middle. The germline CDR1 and CDR2 sequences are MDHEN and SYDVKM. This CDR3 comprises 14 residues. The CDR3 sequence is CASSLVSGHQPQHF. The CDR3 DNA is TGTGCCAGCAGTTTAGTTTCAGGGCACCAGCCCCAGCATTTT.